The subject of this entry is one T cell receptor (beta chain). Germline V gene lookup returns CDR1 MNHEY and CDR2 SVGEGT. V dropped 6 bases and J dropped 0; count of bases not matched to a gene: 3. The CDR3 sequence is 15 residues long. From the RT-PCR reads, TCRdb called clonotypes with MiXCR, one entry per CDR3 protein. The table lists about 680,000 distinct CDR3 sequences, 14% of them singletons, with roughly 3.6% in the top ten. V and J are TRBV6-2 or TRBV6-3 and TRBJ2-1, with 9 positions matching TRBD2. The clonotype was recovered from a female donor in good health, serving as a healthy control. Sequenced: memory CD4+ T cells from blood. CDR3 sequence (DNA): TGTGCCAGCAGAAGACTAGCGGCCTCCTACAATGAGCAGTTCTTC. Translation: CASRRLAASYNEQFF.